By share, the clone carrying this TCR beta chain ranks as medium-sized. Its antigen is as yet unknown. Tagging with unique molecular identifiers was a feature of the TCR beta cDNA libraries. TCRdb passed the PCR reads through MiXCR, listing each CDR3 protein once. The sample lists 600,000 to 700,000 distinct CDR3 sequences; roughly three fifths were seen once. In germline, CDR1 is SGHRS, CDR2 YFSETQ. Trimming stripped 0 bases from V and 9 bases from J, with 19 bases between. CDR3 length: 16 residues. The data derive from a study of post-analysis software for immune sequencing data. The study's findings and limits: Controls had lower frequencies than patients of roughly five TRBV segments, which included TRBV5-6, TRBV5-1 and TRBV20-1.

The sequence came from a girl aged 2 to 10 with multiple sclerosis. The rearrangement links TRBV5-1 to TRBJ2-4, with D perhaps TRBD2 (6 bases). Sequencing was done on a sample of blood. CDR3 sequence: CASSLVGTAEEGIQYF. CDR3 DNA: TGCGCCAGCAGCTTGGTAGGGACCGCCGAGGAGGGCATTCAGTACTTC.